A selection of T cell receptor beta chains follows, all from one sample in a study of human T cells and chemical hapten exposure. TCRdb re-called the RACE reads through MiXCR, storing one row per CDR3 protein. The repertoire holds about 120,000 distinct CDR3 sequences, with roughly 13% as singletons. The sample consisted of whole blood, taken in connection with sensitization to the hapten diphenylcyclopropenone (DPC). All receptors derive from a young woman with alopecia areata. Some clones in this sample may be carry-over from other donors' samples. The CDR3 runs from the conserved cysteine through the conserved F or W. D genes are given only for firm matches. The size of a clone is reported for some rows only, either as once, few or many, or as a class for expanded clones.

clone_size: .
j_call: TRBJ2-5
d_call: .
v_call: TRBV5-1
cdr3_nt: TGCGCCAGCAGCCGGAGGGGCAGCCTGGAGACCCAGTACTTC
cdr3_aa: CASSRRGSLETQYF

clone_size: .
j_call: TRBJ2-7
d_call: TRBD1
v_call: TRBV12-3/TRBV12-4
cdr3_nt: TGTGCCAGCAGTTTCGGACAGGGCGGCGAGCAGTACTTC
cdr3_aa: CASSFGQGGEQYF

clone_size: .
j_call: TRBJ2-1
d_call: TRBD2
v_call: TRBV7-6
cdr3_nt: TGTGCCAGCAGCTTCGCTAGCGGGGGGGCTTTGGATGAGCAGTTCTTC
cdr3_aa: CASSFASGGALDEQFF

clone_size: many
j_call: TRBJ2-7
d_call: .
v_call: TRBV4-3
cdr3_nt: TGCGCCAGCAGCCAAGGGACGGCGCCAGACTACGAGCAGTACTTC
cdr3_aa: CASSQGTAPDYEQYF

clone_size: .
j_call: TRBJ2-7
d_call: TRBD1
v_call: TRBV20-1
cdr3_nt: TGCAGTGCTTCTCTAGGGACAGGGAGTTACGAGCAGTACTTC
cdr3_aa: CSASLGTGSYEQYF

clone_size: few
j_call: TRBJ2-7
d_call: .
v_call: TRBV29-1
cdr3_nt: TGCAGCGTTGAGACGGCATCCTACGAGCAGTACTTC
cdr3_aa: CSVETASYEQYF

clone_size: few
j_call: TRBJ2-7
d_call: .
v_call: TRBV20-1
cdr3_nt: TGCAGTGTTCAGAGACCCATAACCTACGAGCAGTACTTC
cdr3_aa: CSVQRPITYEQYF

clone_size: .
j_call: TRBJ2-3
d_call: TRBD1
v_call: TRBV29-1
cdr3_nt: TGCAGCGTTGAAGGGTGGGGACAGGGCACAGATACGCAGTATTTT
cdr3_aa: CSVEGWGQGTDTQYF

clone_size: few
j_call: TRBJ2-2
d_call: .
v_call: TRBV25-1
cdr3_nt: TGTGCCAGCAGTGAATGGAGTAGGGTAGCGGAGAACACCGGGGAGCTGTTTTTT
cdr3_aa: CASSEWSRVAENTGELFF

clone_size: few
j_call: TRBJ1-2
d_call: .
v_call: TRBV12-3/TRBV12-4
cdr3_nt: TGTGCCAGCAGTCCTCGACTCTCCCCCTCCCCTGGCTACACCTTC
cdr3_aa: CASSPRLSPSPGYTF

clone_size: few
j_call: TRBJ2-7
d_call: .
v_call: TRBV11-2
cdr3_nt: TGTGCCAGCAGCCCCGGACCCTTCTACGAGCAGTACTTC
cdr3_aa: CASSPGPFYEQYF

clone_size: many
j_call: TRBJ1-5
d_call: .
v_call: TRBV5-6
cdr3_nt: TGTGCCAGCAACAAACACCTTAGCAATCAGCCCCAGCATTTT
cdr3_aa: CASNKHLSNQPQHF

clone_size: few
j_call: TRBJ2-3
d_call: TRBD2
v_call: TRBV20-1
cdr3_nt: TGCAGTGCTACAGGGCCCTCGCGGGGGGGCACAGATACGCAGTATTTT
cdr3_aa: CSATGPSRGGTDTQYF

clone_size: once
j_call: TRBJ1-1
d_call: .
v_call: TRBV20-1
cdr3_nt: TGCAGTGCTAAAGGGGGAATGAACACTGAAGCTTTCTTT
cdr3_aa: CSAKGGMNTEAFF

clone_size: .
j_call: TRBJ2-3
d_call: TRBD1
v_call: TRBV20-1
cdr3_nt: TGCAGTGCAACGACAGCCTTCAGGGGGACAGATACGCAGTATTTT
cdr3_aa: CSATTAFRGTDTQYF

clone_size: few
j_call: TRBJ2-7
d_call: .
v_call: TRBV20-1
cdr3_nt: TGCAGTGCTAGACAGGGGGGCTCCTACGAGCAGTACTTC
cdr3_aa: CSARQGGSYEQYF

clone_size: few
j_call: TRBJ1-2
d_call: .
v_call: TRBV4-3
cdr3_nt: TGCGCCAGCAGCCAAGATCGAGGAGGGGCCTTAGGCTACACCTTC
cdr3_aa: CASSQDRGGALGYTF